These T cell receptor beta chains were read from a single sample in a study of CD8+ T cells in alopecia areata. The repertoire was sequenced with immunoSEQ multiplex PCR; TCRdb's copy has only in-frame clones and lacks some. The profile covers more than 200,000 clones, with approximately 61% appearing a single time and more than 0.95% taken by the ten largest. The material was CD4+ T cells sorted from blood, obtained at week 0. Receptors originate from a human donor with alopecia areata. The CDR3 runs from the conserved cysteine through the conserved F or W. A D gene is named only where the DNA matches it firmly. Size is omitted from some rows. Given values are once, few, many or a class for expanded clones.

>TRBJ2-5|NA|TRBV10-3|NA
CAIKQGETQYF
TGTGCCATCAAACAGGGAGAGACCCAGTACTTC
>TRBJ2-7|NA|TRBV10-3|NA
CAISERAGGSYEQYF
TGTGCCATCAGTGAGAGGGCAGGGGGGTCCTACGAGCAGTACTTC
>TRBJ1-2|few|TRBV4-1|NA
CASSQARGNYGYTF
TGCGCCAGCAGCCAAGCTCGGGGGAACTATGGCTACACCTTC
>TRBJ2-7|NA|TRBV14|TRBD2
CASSQVTAGLFEQYF
TGTGCCAGCAGCCAAGTAACAGCGGGGCTGTTCGAGCAGTACTTC
>TRBJ2-5|many|TRBV7-8|NA
CASSLTVLYRAQYF
TGTGCCAGCAGCTTAACGGTCCTTTACAGAGCCCAGTACTTC
>TRBJ2-3|NA|TRBV2|TRBD2
CASSVGLAATDTQYF
TGTGCCAGCAGTGTTGGACTAGCGGCCACAGATACGCAGTATTTT
>TRBJ2-4|NA|TRBV4-2|TRBD1
CASSSRDRAYF
TGTGCCAGCAGCTCCCGGGACAGGGCATACTTC
>TRBJ2-7|NA|TRBV7-2|TRBD1
CASSLRQGAYEQYF
TGTGCCAGCAGCCTTCGGCAGGGGGCCTACGAGCAGTACTTC
>TRBJ2-1|few|TRBV7-3|NA
CASSLSRDGNEQFF
TGTGCCAGCAGCTTATCTAGGGATGGCAATGAGCAGTTCTTC
>TRBJ1-2|once|TRBV18|TRBD1
CASSPGQVRHYGYTF
TGTGCCAGCTCACCCGGACAGGTTCGGCACTATGGCTACACCTTC
>TRBJ2-2|NA|TRBV29-1|NA
CSVATAVPGELFF
TGCAGCGTTGCAACAGCAGTACCCGGGGAGCTGTTTTTT
>TRBJ2-3|NA|TRBV4-1|TRBD2
CASSARSGGSTDTQYF
TGCGCCAGCAGCGCCCGGTCCGGGGGGAGCACAGATACGCAGTATTTT
>TRBJ2-2|NA|TRBV7-2|NA
CASSEALPAARLFF
TGTGCCAGCAGCGAGGCGTTGCCTGCGGCGCGGCTGTTTTTT
>TRBJ2-3|NA|TRBV11-2|NA
CASSQGGASTDTQYF
TGTGCCAGCAGCCAAGGAGGGGCTAGCACAGATACGCAGTATTTT
>TRBJ1-2|few|TRBV6-5|NA
CASSYSRDYGYTF
TGTGCCAGCAGTTACTCCCGAGACTATGGCTACACCTTC
>TRBJ2-2|NA|TRBV5-1|NA
CASSFGVGGELFF
TGCGCCAGCAGCTTTGGGGTTGGCGGGGAGCTGTTTTTT
>TRBJ2-1|NA|TRBV29-1|TRBD2
CSVESAGGGFF
TGCAGCGTTGAATCAGCGGGGGGTGGGTTCTTC
>TRBJ2-5|NA|TRBV30|NA
CAWSVFAGLETQYF
TGTGCCTGGAGTGTATTTGCGGGATTGGAGACCCAGTACTTC
>TRBJ2-5|NA|TRBV10-3|TRBD2
CAISERGGNQETQYF
TGTGCCATCAGTGAACGGGGGGGAAATCAAGAGACCCAGTACTTC
>TRBJ1-1|NA|TRBV29-1|NA
CSVLQSNTEAFF
TGCAGCGTGTTACAGAGCAACACTGAAGCTTTCTTT
>TRBJ2-3|few|TRBV14|NA
CASSLTRNTQYF
TGTGCCAGCAGTCTGACTCGTAATACGCAGTATTTT
>TRBJ1-6|NA|TRBV27|TRBD1
CASSLRTGTVNSPLHF
TGTGCCAGCAGTTTAAGGACCGGGACAGTAAATTCACCCCTCCACTTT
>TRBJ1-2|once|TRBV6-6|TRBD1
CASSVQGAGYGYTF
TGTGCCAGCAGTGTTCAGGGGGCTGGCTATGGCTACACCTTC
>TRBJ2-5|NA|TRBV15|NA
CATSRAGRETQYF
TGTGCCACCAGCAGAGCAGGGCGAGAGACCCAGTACTTC
>TRBJ2-7|NA|TRBV29-1|NA
CSFRGGVLEQYF
TGCAGCTTTCGGGGCGGAGTCTTGGAGCAGTACTTC
>TRBJ2-3|NA|TRBV9|NA
CASSVGVTDTQYF
TGTGCCAGCAGCGTGGGTGTCACAGATACGCAGTATTTT
>TRBJ2-5|few|TRBV14|NA
CASSRPLATQYF
TGTGCCAGCAGCCGTCCCCTAGCCACCCAGTACTTC